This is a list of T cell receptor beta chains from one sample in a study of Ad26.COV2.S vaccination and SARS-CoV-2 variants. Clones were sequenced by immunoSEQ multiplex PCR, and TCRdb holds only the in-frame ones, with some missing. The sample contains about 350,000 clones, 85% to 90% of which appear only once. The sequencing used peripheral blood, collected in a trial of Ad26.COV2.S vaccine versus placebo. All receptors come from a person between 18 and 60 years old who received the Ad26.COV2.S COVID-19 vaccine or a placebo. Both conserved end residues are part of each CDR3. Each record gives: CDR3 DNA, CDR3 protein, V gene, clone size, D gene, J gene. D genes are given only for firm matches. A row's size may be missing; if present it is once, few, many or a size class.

cdr3_nt: TGTGCCAGCAGCAGGGACCAGGAGGCCAAAAACATTCAGTACTTC; cdr3_aa: CASSRDQEAKNIQYF; v_call: TRBV5-6; clone_size: -; d_call: -; j_call: TRBJ2-4
cdr3_nt: TGTGCCATCAGTGAGCCCAATTCACAGGGGCTAACCTTC; cdr3_aa: CAISEPNSQGLTF; v_call: TRBV10-3; clone_size: -; d_call: TRBD1; j_call: TRBJ1-2
cdr3_nt: TGTGCCAGCAGGGCGGGCCTCTACGAGCAGTACTTC; cdr3_aa: CASRAGLYEQYF; v_call: TRBV6-5; clone_size: few; d_call: -; j_call: TRBJ2-7
cdr3_nt: TGCGCCAGCAGCTTCCGGGGGGATAGCAATTCACCCCTCCACTTT; cdr3_aa: CASSFRGDSNSPLHF; v_call: TRBV5-1; clone_size: -; d_call: -; j_call: TRBJ1-6
cdr3_nt: TGTGCCAGCAGCCAAGCGGGGTACGACAGTAACTACGAGCAGTACTTC; cdr3_aa: CASSQAGYDSNYEQYF; v_call: TRBV4-2; clone_size: few; d_call: -; j_call: TRBJ2-7
cdr3_nt: TGTGCCAGCAGTGCTCCTAATGGCTACACCTTC; cdr3_aa: CASSAPNGYTF; v_call: TRBV28; clone_size: -; d_call: -; j_call: TRBJ1-2
cdr3_nt: TGCGCCAGCAGCTTGGTGGTAGCGCCCTACGAGCAGTACTTC; cdr3_aa: CASSLVVAPYEQYF; v_call: TRBV5-1; clone_size: few; d_call: -; j_call: TRBJ2-7
cdr3_nt: TGTGCCAGCCGTGACGGATTGAACACTGAAGCTTTCTTT; cdr3_aa: CASRDGLNTEAFF; v_call: TRBV11-2; clone_size: once; d_call: -; j_call: TRBJ1-1
cdr3_nt: TGTGCCTGGGATGCTAGCGGGAGGGCGGAGTTCTTC; cdr3_aa: CAWDASGRAEFF; v_call: TRBV30; clone_size: once; d_call: TRBD2; j_call: TRBJ2-1
cdr3_nt: TGTGCCTGGAGTGAAGGTTTAGGACAGCCCCAGCATTTT; cdr3_aa: CAWSEGLGQPQHF; v_call: TRBV30; clone_size: -; d_call: -; j_call: TRBJ1-5
cdr3_nt: TGTGCCAGCAGCGAGTCGGGCTTAAGGCCCCTCCACTTT; cdr3_aa: CASSESGLRPLHF; v_call: TRBV7-9; clone_size: -; d_call: -; j_call: TRBJ1-6
cdr3_nt: TGTGCCAGCATCTCTGACAGGGGGCCCTTGAACACTGAAGCTTTCTTT; cdr3_aa: CASISDRGPLNTEAFF; v_call: TRBV28; clone_size: -; d_call: TRBD1; j_call: TRBJ1-1
cdr3_nt: TGCAGCGTTGCCTTGGGGCAGGGCCATGGCTACACCTTC; cdr3_aa: CSVALGQGHGYTF; v_call: TRBV29-1; clone_size: few; d_call: -; j_call: TRBJ1-2
cdr3_nt: TGTGCCAGCAGCTTAGTCCGAAATGAGCAGTTCTTC; cdr3_aa: CASSLVRNEQFF; v_call: TRBV7-2; clone_size: once; d_call: -; j_call: TRBJ2-1
cdr3_nt: TGTGCCAGCAGTTCCGGACAGTACGAGCAGTACTTC; cdr3_aa: CASSSGQYEQYF; v_call: TRBV28; clone_size: -; d_call: -; j_call: TRBJ2-7
cdr3_nt: TGTGCCAGTAGTATTCAGGGAAGGGCGAGGAATCAGCCCCAGCATTTT; cdr3_aa: CASSIQGRARNQPQHF; v_call: TRBV19; clone_size: -; d_call: -; j_call: TRBJ1-5
cdr3_nt: TGTGCCAGCAGCGTAGACGGATCTGGAAACACCATATATTTT; cdr3_aa: CASSVDGSGNTIYF; v_call: TRBV9; clone_size: -; d_call: -; j_call: TRBJ1-3
cdr3_nt: TGCGCCAGCAGCTTGGGACAGTCGCAGCCCCAGCATTTT; cdr3_aa: CASSLGQSQPQHF; v_call: TRBV5-1; clone_size: -; d_call: -; j_call: TRBJ1-5
cdr3_nt: TGTGCCAGCAGCTTGGCCGGTAGGTCCGTCAACACCGGGGAGCTGTTTTTT; cdr3_aa: CASSLAGRSVNTGELFF; v_call: TRBV5-6; clone_size: -; d_call: -; j_call: TRBJ2-2
cdr3_nt: TGTGCCAGCAGCTCGACAGGGGCTGGCGGCTATGGCTACACCTTC; cdr3_aa: CASSSTGAGGYGYTF; v_call: TRBV7-6; clone_size: -; d_call: TRBD1; j_call: TRBJ1-2
cdr3_nt: TGTGCCAGTGGGGACAGGGATAACTATGGCTACACCTTC; cdr3_aa: CASGDRDNYGYTF; v_call: TRBV2; clone_size: -; d_call: TRBD1; j_call: TRBJ1-2
cdr3_nt: TGCGCCAGCAGCCAAGCCCTCGGACAGGGTAATTCACCCCTCCACTTT; cdr3_aa: CASSQALGQGNSPLHF; v_call: TRBV4-3; clone_size: -; d_call: TRBD1; j_call: TRBJ1-6
cdr3_nt: TGTGCCAGCAGTAGGACTAGCGGGGTAGGGCAGTTCTTC; cdr3_aa: CASSRTSGVGQFF; v_call: TRBV27; clone_size: -; d_call: TRBD2; j_call: TRBJ2-1
cdr3_nt: TGTGCCAGCAGTGGGGGGGCAGGGGTCCGCTATAATGAGCAGTTCTTC; cdr3_aa: CASSGGAGVRYNEQFF; v_call: TRBV2; clone_size: -; d_call: -; j_call: TRBJ2-1
cdr3_nt: TGTGCCAGCAGCAAAGTTGGAGGGAAGAACTATGGCTACACCTTC; cdr3_aa: CASSKVGGKNYGYTF; v_call: TRBV21-1; clone_size: -; d_call: -; j_call: TRBJ1-2
cdr3_nt: TGTGCCAGCAGCCCCTCCGGGACGGCCGAAAAACTGTTTTTT; cdr3_aa: CASSPSGTAEKLFF; v_call: TRBV21-1; clone_size: -; d_call: -; j_call: TRBJ1-4
cdr3_nt: TGCGCCAGCAGCCAAAACCGGGGGCGCACTGAAGCTTTCTTT; cdr3_aa: CASSQNRGRTEAFF; v_call: TRBV4-1; clone_size: -; d_call: -; j_call: TRBJ1-1
cdr3_nt: TGTGCCAGCAAAGAATTCATGAACACTGAAGCTTTCTTT; cdr3_aa: CASKEFMNTEAFF; v_call: TRBV2; clone_size: -; d_call: -; j_call: TRBJ1-1
cdr3_nt: TGTGCCAGCAGTCGACAGGTCGGGGAGAACACTGAAGCTTTCTTT; cdr3_aa: CASSRQVGENTEAFF; v_call: TRBV11-2; clone_size: once; d_call: -; j_call: TRBJ1-1
cdr3_nt: TGCGCCAGCAGCCAAGGCCTCTCACTAGCGGGGCCTGAGACCCAGTACTTC; cdr3_aa: CASSQGLSLAGPETQYF; v_call: TRBV4-3; clone_size: -; d_call: TRBD2; j_call: TRBJ2-5
cdr3_nt: TGTGCCAGCAGTTTCGCGGGGACAGGTGGCTACGAGCAGTACTTC; cdr3_aa: CASSFAGTGGYEQYF; v_call: TRBV27; clone_size: -; d_call: TRBD1; j_call: TRBJ2-7
cdr3_nt: TGTGCCAGCAGTGAGACTCTTAGCGGGGAGGCTGAGCAGTTCTTC; cdr3_aa: CASSETLSGEAEQFF; v_call: TRBV6-4; clone_size: -; d_call: TRBD2; j_call: TRBJ2-1
cdr3_nt: TGTGCCAGCATTGAGAGTTACAATCAGCCCCAGCATTTT; cdr3_aa: CASIESYNQPQHF; v_call: TRBV28; clone_size: once; d_call: -; j_call: TRBJ1-5
cdr3_nt: TGTGCCAGCAGCCGGGACTATGGCTACACCTTC; cdr3_aa: CASSRDYGYTF; v_call: TRBV5-6; clone_size: -; d_call: -; j_call: TRBJ1-2
cdr3_nt: TGTGCCATCAGGAGCGGGAGAGGCGAGCAGTACTTC; cdr3_aa: CAIRSGRGEQYF; v_call: TRBV10-3; clone_size: -; d_call: TRBD2; j_call: TRBJ2-7